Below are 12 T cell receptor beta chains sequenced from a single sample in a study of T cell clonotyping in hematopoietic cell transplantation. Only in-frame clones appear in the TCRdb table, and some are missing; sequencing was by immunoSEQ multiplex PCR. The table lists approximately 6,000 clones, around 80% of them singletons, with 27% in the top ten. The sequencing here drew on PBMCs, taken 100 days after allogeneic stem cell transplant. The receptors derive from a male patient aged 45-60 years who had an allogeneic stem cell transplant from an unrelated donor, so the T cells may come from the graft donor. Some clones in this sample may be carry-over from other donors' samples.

The DNA of the CDR3 is TGTGCCAGCAGTTTATACGGCGTCTCTGGGGCCAACGTCCTGACTTTC. This codes for CASSLYGVSGANVLTF. V gene TRBV28 combines with J gene TRBJ2-6; D is ambiguous. The germline V gene has CDR1 MDHEN and CDR2 SYDVKM. CDR3 length: 16 residues. Trimming shortened V by 1 base and J by 0 bases, and 7 bases separated the two germline ends. Complete variable domain (other parts from reference TRBV28 and TRBJ2-6): DVKVTQSSRYLVKRTGEKVFLECVQDMDHENMFWYRQDPGLGLRLIYFSYDVKMKEKGDIPEGYSVSREKKERFSLILESASTNQTSMYLCASSLYGVSGANVLTFGAGSRLTVL.

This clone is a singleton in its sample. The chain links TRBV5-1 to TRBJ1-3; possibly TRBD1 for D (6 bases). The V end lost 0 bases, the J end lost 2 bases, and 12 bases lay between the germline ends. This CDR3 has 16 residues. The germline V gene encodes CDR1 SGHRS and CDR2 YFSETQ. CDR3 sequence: CASSLEATGPGNTIYF. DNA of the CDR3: TGCGCCAGCAGCTTGGAGGCGACAGGTCCTGGAAACACCATATATTTT.

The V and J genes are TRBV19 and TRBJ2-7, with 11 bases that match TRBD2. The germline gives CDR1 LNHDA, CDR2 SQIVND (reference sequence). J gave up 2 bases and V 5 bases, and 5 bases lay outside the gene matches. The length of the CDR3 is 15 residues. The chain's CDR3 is CASSLLAGVPYEQYF. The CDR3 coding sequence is TGTGCCAGTAGTTTACTAGCGGGAGTCCCCTACGAGCAGTACTTC.

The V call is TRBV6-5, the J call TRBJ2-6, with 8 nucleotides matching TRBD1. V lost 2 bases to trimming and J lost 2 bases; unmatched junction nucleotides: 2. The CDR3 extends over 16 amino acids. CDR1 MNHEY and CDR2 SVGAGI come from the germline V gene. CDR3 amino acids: CASSYAGGTGANVLTF. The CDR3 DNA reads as TGTGCCAGCAGTTACGCAGGGGGCACTGGGGCCAACGTCCTGACTTTC.

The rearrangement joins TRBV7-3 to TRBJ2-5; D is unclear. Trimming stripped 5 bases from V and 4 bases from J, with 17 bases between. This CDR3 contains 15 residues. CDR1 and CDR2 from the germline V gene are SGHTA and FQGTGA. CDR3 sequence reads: CASSTLTGPGETQYF. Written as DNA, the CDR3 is TGTGCCAGCAGCACACTGACTGGACCGGGAGAGACCCAGTACTTC.

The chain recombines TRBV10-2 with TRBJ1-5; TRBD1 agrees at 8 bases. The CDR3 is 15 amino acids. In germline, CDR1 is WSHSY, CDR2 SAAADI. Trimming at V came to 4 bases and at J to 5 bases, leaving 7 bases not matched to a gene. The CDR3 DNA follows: TGCGCCAGCAGTGCGGGCGACAGGGGCTATCAGCCCCAGCATTTT. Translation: CASSAGDRGYQPQHF.

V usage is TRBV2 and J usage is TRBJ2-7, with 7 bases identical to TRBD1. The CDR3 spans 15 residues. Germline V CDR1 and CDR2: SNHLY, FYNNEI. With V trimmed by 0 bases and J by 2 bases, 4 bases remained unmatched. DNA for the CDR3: TGTGCCAGCAGTGAAGCGAACAGGGGTACCTACGAGCAGTACTTC. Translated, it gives CASSEANRGTYEQYF.

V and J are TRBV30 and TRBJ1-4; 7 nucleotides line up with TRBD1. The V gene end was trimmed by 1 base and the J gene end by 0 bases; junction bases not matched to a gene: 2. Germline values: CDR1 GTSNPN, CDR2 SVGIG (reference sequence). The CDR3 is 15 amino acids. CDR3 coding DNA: TGTGCCTGGAGTGACAGGGGAACAACTAATGAAAAACTGTTTTTT. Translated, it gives CAWSDRGTTNEKLFF.

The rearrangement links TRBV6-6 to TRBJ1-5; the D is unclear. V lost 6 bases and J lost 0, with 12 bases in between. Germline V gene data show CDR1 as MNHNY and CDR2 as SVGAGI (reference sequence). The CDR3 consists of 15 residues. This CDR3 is CASSPIGPSNQPQHF. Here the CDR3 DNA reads TGTGCCAGCAGCCCCATAGGACCTAGCAATCAGCCCCAGCATTTT.

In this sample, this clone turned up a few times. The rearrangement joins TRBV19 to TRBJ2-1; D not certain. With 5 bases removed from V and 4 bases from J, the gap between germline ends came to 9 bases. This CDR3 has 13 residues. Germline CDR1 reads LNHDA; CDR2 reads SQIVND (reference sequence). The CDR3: CASSLGNYNEQFF. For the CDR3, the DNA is TGTGCCAGTAGTCTGGGAAATTACAATGAGCAGTTCTTC.

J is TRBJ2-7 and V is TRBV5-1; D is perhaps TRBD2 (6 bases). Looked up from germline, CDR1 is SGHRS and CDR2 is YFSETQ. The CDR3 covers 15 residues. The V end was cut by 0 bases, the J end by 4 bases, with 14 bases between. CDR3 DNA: TGCGCCAGCAGCTTGGCTTTGGAGGGCAGTTACGAGCAGTACTTC. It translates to CASSLALEGSYEQYF. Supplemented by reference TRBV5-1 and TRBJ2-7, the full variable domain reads KAGVTQTPRYLIKTRGQQVTLSCSPISGHRSVSWYQQTPGQGLQFLFEYFSETQRNKGNFPGRFSGRQFSNSRSEMNVSTLELGDSALYLCASSLALEGSYEQYFGPGTRLTVT.

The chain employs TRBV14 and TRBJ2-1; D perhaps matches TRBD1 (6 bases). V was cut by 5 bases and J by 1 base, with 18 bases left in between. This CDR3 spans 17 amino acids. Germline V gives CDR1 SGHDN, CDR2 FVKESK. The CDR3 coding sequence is TGTGCCAGCAGCACCTTACGGGTAGGGACATCCTACAATGAGCAGTTCTTC. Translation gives CASSTLRVGTSYNEQFF.